These 6 T cell receptor beta chains were all obtained from the same sample, sequenced in a study of T cell repertoires in cytomegalovirus infection. TCRdb reanalysed the reads using MiXCR and keeps one entry per CDR3 protein. Of about 900,000 distinct CDR3 sequences in the sample, roughly 30% are singletons; the top ten hold 11% to 15%. Their target antigens are unknown. This specimen consisted of cultured CD8+ T cells from PBMCs, obtained from culture after CMV antigen stimulation. These receptors came from a human donor in good health (CMV status not recorded). Some clones in this sample may be carry-over from other donors' samples.

The chain uses TRBV5-6 and TRBJ2-1; 7 nucleotides agree with TRBD1. Germline loops: CDR1 SGHDT, CDR2 YYEEEE. CDR3 length equals 13 residues. V trimming: 3 bases; J trimming: 6 bases; junction bases outside the gene matches: 3. The CDR3, as DNA: TGTGCCAGCAGCTATGGGACAGCCAATGAGCAGTTCTTC. Its protein is CASSYGTANEQFF.

This clonotype was picked up a small number of times. The chain joins TRBV4-1 to TRBJ1-5; D is possibly TRBD1 (6 bases). Trimming shortened V by 1 base and J by 3 bases, and 16 bases separated the two germline ends. CDR3 length: 17 amino acids. CDR1 is MGHRA and CDR2 is YSYEKL in the germline V gene. CDR3 in amino acids: CASSQGYQDSVNQPQHF. The DNA of the CDR3 is TGCGCCAGCAGCCAAGGATATCAGGACAGCGTCAATCAGCCCCAGCATTTT.

The V and J genes are TRBV27 and TRBJ2-7; the D gene is possibly TRBD1 (6 bases). With 0 bases removed from V and 0 bases from J, the gap between germline ends came to 9 bases. Per germline, CDR1 MNHEY and CDR2 SMNVEV (reference sequence). The CDR3 is 15 residues long. The CDR3 DNA reads as TGTGCCAGCAGTTTATCCGGACAGTTCTCCTACGAGCAGTACTTC. Amino acid sequence: CASSLSGQFSYEQYF.

Of note for this clonotype: A much larger clone is a single base away; this may be a read error. This sequence joins TRBV27 and TRBJ1-2; 8 nucleotides agree with TRBD1. From germline, CDR1 is MNHEY and CDR2 SMNVEV (reference sequence). Germline trimming cut 2 bases from V and 2 bases from J; bases unmatched to any gene: 7. The CDR3 runs 16 residues. This CDR3 reads CASSLTGGGCNYGYTF. The CDR3 coding sequence is TGTGCCAGCAGTTTAACAGGGGGGGGGTGCAACTATGGCTACACCTTC.

This chain joins TRBV24-1 and TRBJ1-5, with D possibly TRBD1 on 5 matching bases. Germline V gene data show CDR1 as KGHDR and CDR2 as SFDVKD. CDR3 size: 13 residues. The germline V and J ends were trimmed by 5 bases and 4 bases, with 8 bases remaining between them. In DNA, the CDR3 is TGTGCCACCAGTGTCCAGGGAAATCAGCCCCAGCATTTT. Translating gives CATSVQGNQPQHF.

This clonotype was picked up a small number of times. The chain employs TRBV19 and TRBJ2-7; no definite D call. V lost 3 bases, J lost 4 bases, and 10 bases lay in between. Germline V gives CDR1 LNHDA, CDR2 SQIVND (reference sequence). The CDR3 consists of 13 residues. CDR3 in DNA: TGTGCCAGTAGTATCGTGGGCACATACGAGCAGTACTTC. As protein: CASSIVGTYEQYF.